This entry concerns a single T cell receptor (beta chain). Its antigen remains unidentified. This CDR3 region has 12 residues. Germline V lookup: CDR1 MGHRA, CDR2 YSYEKL. V dropped 4 bases and J dropped 5 bases, with 5 bases sitting between them. The data were taken from a study of shared clonotypes between healthy human individuals. In the study overall: Used for every donor were three CD4 naive, three CD4 memory, two CD8 naive and one CD8 memory plate.

Terminally differentiated effector memory CD45RA+ cells were left out of the naive CD8 fraction, which was CD45RO-negative and positively selected for CCR7. Assay: immunoSEQ multiplex PCR; the TCRdb copy retains only in-frame clones and omits some. The sample records 2 million to 2.5 million clones, approximately 94% being singletons. Study-wide findings and caveats: Memory subsets generally showed lower estimated richness than naive subsets.

The sequencing input was naive CD8+ T cells sorted from blood. The chain is built from TRBV4-1 and TRBJ1-4; D gene uncertain. This clonotype was obtained from a man between 18 and 29 years old in good health. The CDR3 bases are TGCGCCAGCAGCCTGGGAAATGAAAAACTGTTTTTT. Protein sequence: CASSLGNEKLFF.